This T cell receptor (beta chain) comes out of a study of blood T cell repertoires in COVID-19. Whole-study context: Sources were T cells, B-cell-depleted T cells, or PBMCs; the material itself was cDNA or gDNA.

This clone was seen once. Enrolled through a virtual design, the participants were between 18 and 89 years of age and came from some 25 US areas. Assignment of participants to cohorts was predicated upon participant-reported clinical history. The CDR3 spans 16 residues. The ends lost 3 bases at V and 5 bases at J; junction bases unmatched: 5. Germline values: CDR1 LNHDA, CDR2 SQIVND (reference sequence). Sequenced by immunoSEQ multiplex PCR; TCRdb stores in-frame clones only, minus some. Of approximately 200,000 clones in the sample, about 90% were seen once. The chain carries TRBV19 and TRBJ2-2, with 11 bases lining up with TRBD1. This clonotype originated in a young man who had recovered from COVID-19. The sample comprised PBMCs or T cells enriched from blood (not recorded which). CDR3 protein: CASSMGTGGRTGELFF. The CDR3, as DNA: TGTGCCAGTAGTATGGGGACAGGGGGAAGAACCGGGGAGCTGTTTTTT.